What follows are 28 T cell receptor beta chains derived from one specimen sequenced in a study of T-cell reconstitution after alpha-beta-depleted transplantation in children. TCRbeta library preparation incorporated unique molecular identifiers. MiXCR was run by TCRdb on the PCR reads, yielding one entry per CDR3 protein. In the table there are some 260,000 distinct CDR3 sequences, 24% of which are singletons. Specimen: PBMCs, mostly from graft donor cells, collected 360 days after TCRalphabeta/CD19-depleted stem cell transplant. These receptors all stem from a female patient aged 2 to 10 who had a stem cell transplant for congenital amegakaryocytic thrombocytopenia, so the T cells may come from the graft donor.

This chain connects TRBV6-5 to TRBJ1-1; tentatively, D is TRBD1 (6 bases). Trimming took 2 bases from V and 1 from J, leaving 8 bases between them. The CDR3 consists of 14 residues. In germline, CDR1 is MNHEY, CDR2 SVGAGI. The CDR3 here is CASSYTRGNTEAFF. The CDR3 bases are TGTGCCAGCAGTTACACCAGGGGGAACACTGAAGCTTTCTTT.

This clonotype has at least ten counts. J is TRBJ2-7 and V is TRBV29-1, with D perhaps given as TRBD1 or TRBD2 (5 bases each). In germline, CDR1 is SQVTM, CDR2 ANQGSEA. V lost 6 bases to trimming and J lost 3 bases, with 12 bases between them. The CDR3 runs 12 residues. Here the CDR3 DNA reads TGCAGCGTGGGGCCGACTATCTACGAGCAGTACTTC. Translating it yields CSVGPTIYEQYF.

This clonotype occurred many times. The genes are TRBV2 and TRBJ2-2, with TRBD2 identical over 7 bases. Germline CDR1 is SNHLY and CDR2 is FYNNEI. V was clipped by 10 bases and J by 4 bases; unmatched bases: 9. The CDR3 contains 14 residues. The CDR3 here is CAITSARGTGELFF. CDR3 sequence (DNA): TGTGCCATCACTAGCGCACGAGGCACCGGGGAGCTGTTTTTT.

J is TRBJ1-4 and V is TRBV25-1; 9 nucleotides match TRBD1. The CDR3 has 16 amino acids. CDR1 MGHDK and CDR2 SYGVNS come from the germline V gene. After removal of 10 bases from V and 5 bases from J, the junction contained 14 bases not matched to a gene. The CDR3, as DNA: TGTGCCACCACCGGGGACAGGGCCAGGGGGAATGAAAAACTGTTTTTT. It specifies CATTGDRARGNEKLFF.

There are many counts of this clonotype. This sequence joins TRBV5-1 and TRBJ2-6; D remains ambiguous. Per germline, CDR1 SGHRS and CDR2 YFSETQ. V lost 7 bases and J lost 2, with 10 bases in between. The CDR3 runs to 14 residues. Written as DNA, the CDR3 is TGCGCCAGCGAGACCTCTCCTGGGGCCAACGTCCTGACTTTC. Translated, it gives CASETSPGANVLTF.

CDR3 coding DNA: TGCAGTGCTGTAGGGACTAGCGGGGTTGGCGAGCAGTACTTC. It translates to CSAVGTSGVGEQYF. V gene TRBV20-1 combines with J gene TRBJ2-7, with 13 nucleotides matching TRBD2. CDR1 DFQATT and CDR2 SNEGSKA come from the germline V gene (reference sequence). Trimming cost V 5 bases and J 6 bases; bases outside gene matches: 7. CDR3 size: 14 residues.

This clonotype was recorded at least ten times. The V and J genes are TRBV29-1 and TRBJ1-1, with a tentative D call TRBD1 (5 bases). Per germline, CDR1 SQVTM and CDR2 ANQGSEA. CDR3 length: 10 amino acids. Trimming removed 3 bases from V and 7 bases from J, with 6 bases in between. The chain's CDR3 is CSVEGVEAFF. The DNA of the CDR3 is TGCAGCGTTGAGGGGGTTGAAGCTTTCTTT.

Many counts were recorded for this clonotype. The chain couples TRBV10-3 to TRBJ2-5; D not certain. V was shortened by 2 bases and J by 0 bases, with 16 bases between the two germline ends. Germline loops: CDR1 ENHRY, CDR2 SYGVKD. The CDR3 has 17 residues. In DNA, the CDR3 is TGTGCCATCAGTGAGCAGCTTTACCTGTTGGACCAAGAGACCCAGTACTTC. This encodes CAISEQLYLLDQETQYF.

This clonotype has a count of ten or more. The chain has TRBV28 and TRBJ2-3; no firm D call. V dropped 5 bases and J dropped 1 base, with 13 bases sitting between them. The germline CDR1 and CDR2 sequences are MDHEN and SYDVKM. The CDR3 contains 15 residues. DNA of the CDR3: TGTGCCAGCAGTCTTATAGCATCAGGCACAGATACGCAGTATTTT. It specifies CASSLIASGTDTQYF. The full variable domain, with the rest looked up from reference TRBV28 and TRBJ2-3, is DVKVTQSSRYLVKRTGEKVFLECVQDMDHENMFWYRQDPGLGLRLIYFSYDVKMKEKGDIPEGYSVSREKKERFSLILESASTNQTSMYLCASSLIASGTDTQYFGPGTRLTVL.

This clonotype turned up a few times. This rearrangement joins TRBV3-1 to TRBJ2-7; D is unresolved. Germline V lookup: CDR1 LGHDT, CDR2 YNNKEL (reference sequence). Between the trimmed V and J ends, which lost 5 bases and 3 bases, there was a span of 11 bases. CDR3 length equals 13 residues. CDR3 protein: CASSIAANYEQYF. The CDR3 bases are TGTGCCAGCAGCATCGCAGCCAACTACGAGCAGTACTTC.

J is TRBJ2-3 and V is TRBV28; TRBD1 matches 7 bases. CDR1 and CDR2 from the germline V gene are MDHEN and SYDVKM. The ends lost 5 bases at V and 6 bases at J; junction bases unmatched: 8. The CDR3 covers 14 residues. The CDR3 is CASSISDRWDTQYF. CDR3 DNA: TGTGCCAGCAGTATCTCGGACAGGTGGGATACGCAGTATTTT.

This clonotype has just a few counts. The genes are TRBV4-1 and TRBJ2-7; weak D call: TRBD2 (6 bases). V was cut by 4 bases and J by 5 bases, with 21 bases left in between. There are 16 residues in the CDR3. Germline V gene data show CDR1 as MGHRA and CDR2 as YSYEKL. The CDR3: CASSPLGSTSLDEQYF. The CDR3, as DNA: TGCGCCAGCAGCCCTCTCGGGAGCACCTCTCTGGACGAGCAGTACTTC.

This clonotype showed up just a few times. This chain connects TRBV5-1 to TRBJ2-3, with 8 bases fitting TRBD2. The CDR3 covers 16 residues. CDR1 SGHRS and CDR2 YFSETQ come from the germline V gene. Trimming took 3 bases from V and 10 from J; bases not matched to a gene: 16. The CDR3 nucleotides are TGCGCCAGCAGCTGGGACGGGACTAGGGGCAATGAGGCGCAGTATTTT. Translation gives CASSWDGTRGNEAQYF. Drawing the rest from reference TRBV5-1 and TRBJ2-3, the complete variable domain is KAGVTQTPRYLIKTRGQQVTLSCSPISGHRSVSWYQQTPGQGLQFLFEYFSETQRNKGNFPGRFSGRQFSNSRSEMNVSTLELGDSALYLCASSWDGTRGNEAQYFGPGTRLTVL.

Only a few counts were recorded for this clonotype. The chain recombines TRBV2 with TRBJ1-4; D is unclear. The germline V and J ends were trimmed by 1 base and 5 bases, with 14 bases remaining between them. The CDR3 sequence is 16 residues long. CDR1 SNHLY and CDR2 FYNNEI come from the germline V gene. CDR3 sequence: CASSEGDWLINEKLFF. CDR3 sequence (DNA): TGTGCCAGCAGTGAAGGCGACTGGCTTATAAATGAAAAACTGTTTTTT.

The rearrangement uses TRBV11-1 and TRBJ2-7, with 10 positions matching TRBD2. CDR3 size: 19 residues. V trimming: 1 base; J trimming: 0 bases; junction bases outside the gene matches: 12. CDR1 is SGHAT, CDR2 FQDESV, per germline (reference sequence). CDR3 nucleotides: TGTGCCAGCAGCTTAGTGTTTCGGCTAGCGGGAGTCTCCTCCTACGAGCAGTACTTC. Its protein product is CASSLVFRLAGVSSYEQYF.

V usage is TRBV19 and J usage is TRBJ2-2; 8 nucleotides agree with TRBD1. CDR1 is LNHDA and CDR2 is SQIVND in the germline V gene (reference sequence). There are 16 residues in the CDR3. J was trimmed by 5 bases and V by 5 bases; bases with no gene match: 10. CDR3 region: CASSARQGTITGELFF. CDR3 bases: TGTGCCAGTAGTGCCCGACAGGGGACGATTACCGGGGAGCTGTTTTTT.

This clonotype showed up just a few times. V usage is TRBV13 and J usage is TRBJ2-4; no clear D gene. CDR1 is PRHDT, CDR2 FYEKMQ, per germline (reference sequence). This CDR3 has 12 residues. Trimming took off 0 bases at V and 7 bases at J, with 4 bases between the two ends. CDR3 sequence: CASSLGLNIQYF. CDR3 sequence (DNA): TGTGCCAGCAGCTTAGGCCTTAACATTCAGTACTTC.

The V call is TRBV11-2, the J call TRBJ2-7; TRBD2 matches 8 bases. The CDR3 is made up of 13 amino acids. The trim removed 5 bases at V and 4 bases at J, leaving 4 bases unmatched. Germline V CDR1 and CDR2: SGHAT, FQNNGV. The CDR3 loop is CASSIGGEYEQYF. DNA of the CDR3: TGTGCCAGCAGCATCGGGGGGGAATACGAGCAGTACTTC.

This clonotype showed up just a few times. The genes are TRBV20-1 and TRBJ1-1; 9 bases line up with TRBD1. Germline values: CDR1 DFQATT, CDR2 SNEGSKA (reference sequence). V trimming: 3 bases; J trimming: 5 bases; junction bases outside the gene matches: 10. This CDR3 is built from 15 residues. The CDR3 protein is CSASEEGQGPTEAFF. CDR3 DNA: TGCAGTGCTAGTGAGGAGGGACAGGGACCGACTGAAGCTTTCTTT.

The genes are TRBV2 and TRBJ2-2; D gene uncertain. Germline CDR1 and CDR2: SNHLY and FYNNEI. The CDR3 contains 13 residues. V dropped 7 bases and J dropped 5 bases, with 11 bases sitting between them. Here the CDR3 DNA reads TGTGCCAGCAATTTATATGGTACCGGGGAGCTGTTTTTT. Protein sequence: CASNLYGTGELFF. Drawing the rest from reference TRBV2 and TRBJ2-2, the complete variable domain is EPEVTQTPSHQVTQMGQEVILRCVPISNHLYFYWYRQILGQKVEFLVSFYNNEISEKSEIFDDQFSVERPDGSNFTLKIRSTKLEDSAMYFCASNLYGTGELFFGEGSRLTVL.

For the CDR3, the DNA is TGTGCCAGCAGCGTAGCGTTTGGCACCGGGGAGCTGTTTTTT. As protein: CASSVAFGTGELFF. The chain uses TRBV9 and TRBJ2-2, with D unclear. Looked up from germline, CDR1 is SGDLS and CDR2 is YYNGEE. This CDR3 is built from 14 residues. The V gene lost 0 bases and the J gene lost 4 bases, with 7 bases spanning the gap. Drawing the rest from reference TRBV9 and TRBJ2-2, the complete variable domain is DSGVTQTPKHLITATGQRVTLRCSPRSGDLSVYWYQQSLDQGLQFLIQYYNGEERAKGNILERFSAQQFPDLHSELNLSSLELGDSALYFCASSVAFGTGELFFGEGSRLTVL.

The chain employs TRBV20-1 and TRBJ2-3, with 8 bases lining up with TRBD2. The CDR3 is 17 amino acids. The V and J ends lost 0 bases and 4 bases, in that order; junction bases with no gene match: 12. The germline CDR1 and CDR2 sequences are DFQATT and SNEGSKA (reference sequence). CDR3: CSARDLGAGGFPDTQYF. The CDR3 DNA follows: TGCAGTGCTAGAGATCTGGGGGCGGGAGGTTTTCCAGATACGCAGTATTTT.

This chain uses TRBV12-3 or TRBV12-4 with TRBJ1-1, with 8 nucleotides matching TRBD1. Losses at the gene ends were 5 bases for V and 0 bases for J; bases not matched to a gene: 5. This CDR3 has 15 amino acids. The CDR3 DNA reads TGTGCCAGCAGTACAGGGGGAGTTATGAACACTGAAGCTTTCTTT. Its protein is CASSTGGVMNTEAFF.

This clonotype has just a few counts. This sequence joins TRBV6-5 and TRBJ1-4; tentatively, D is TRBD1 (6 bases). The CDR3 is 15 residues long. Per germline, CDR1 MNHEY and CDR2 SVGAGI. Between the trimmed V and J ends, which lost 2 bases and 7 bases, there was a span of 14 bases. This chain's CDR3 is CASSYGGRGGEKLFF. For the CDR3, the DNA is TGTGCCAGCAGTTACGGGGGGCGGGGAGGTGAAAAACTGTTTTTT.

The CDR3 reads CASSHTGQGGEKLFF. CDR3 sequence (DNA): TGCGCCAGCAGCCATACTGGGCAAGGCGGTGAAAAACTGTTTTTT. The J gene is TRBJ1-4, the V gene TRBV4-1, with D unclear. Germline-derived CDR1 and CDR2 are MGHRA and YSYEKL. With 3 bases removed from V and 7 bases from J, the gap between germline ends came to 15 bases. This CDR3 has 15 amino acids.

The chain recombines TRBV24-1 with TRBJ1-3; D unresolved. Trimming left V 8 bases short and J 3 bases short, with 13 bases between. The CDR3 has 14 amino acids. Germline lookup yields CDR1 KGHDR and CDR2 SFDVKD. The CDR3 sequence is CATTGVYRGNTIYF. CDR3 DNA sequence: TGTGCCACCACTGGGGTTTACCGTGGAAACACCATATATTTT.

The rearrangement uses TRBV29-1 and TRBJ2-7; D is possibly TRBD2 (5 bases). The CDR3 sequence is 12 residues long. Looked up from germline, CDR1 is SQVTM and CDR2 is ANQGSEA. Trimming took off 0 bases at V and 3 bases at J, with 6 bases between the two ends. This chain's CDR3 is CSVEDEGYEQYF. The CDR3 DNA follows: TGCAGCGTTGAAGATGAGGGCTACGAGCAGTACTTC.

This clonotype was observed a handful of times. The rearrangement links TRBV29-1 to TRBJ1-2, with unresolved D. Trimming pared 3 bases from V and 4 bases from J, leaving 12 bases between. The CDR3 length is 13 residues. Germline CDR1 reads SQVTM; CDR2 reads ANQGSEA. The chain's CDR3 is CSVDEGFGYGYTF. The CDR3 region has the DNA TGCAGCGTTGATGAAGGGTTTGGCTATGGCTACACCTTC. Full variable domain (missing parts from reference TRBV29-1 and TRBJ1-2): SAVISQKPSRDICQRGTSLTIQCQVDSQVTMMFWYRQQPGQSLTLIATANQGSEATYESGFVIDKFPISRPNLTFSTLTVSNMSPEDSSIYLCSVDEGFGYGYTFGSGTRLTVV.